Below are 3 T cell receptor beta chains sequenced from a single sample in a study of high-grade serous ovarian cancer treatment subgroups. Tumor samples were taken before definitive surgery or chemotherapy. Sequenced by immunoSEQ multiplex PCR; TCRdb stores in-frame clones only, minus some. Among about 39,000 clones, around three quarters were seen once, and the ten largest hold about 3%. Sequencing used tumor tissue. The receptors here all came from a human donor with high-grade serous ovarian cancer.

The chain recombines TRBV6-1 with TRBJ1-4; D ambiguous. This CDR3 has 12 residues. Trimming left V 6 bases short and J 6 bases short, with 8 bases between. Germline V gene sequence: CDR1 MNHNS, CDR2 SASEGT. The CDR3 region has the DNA TGTGCCAGCAGAGAGTCATATGAAAAACTGTTTTTT. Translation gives CASRESYEKLFF.

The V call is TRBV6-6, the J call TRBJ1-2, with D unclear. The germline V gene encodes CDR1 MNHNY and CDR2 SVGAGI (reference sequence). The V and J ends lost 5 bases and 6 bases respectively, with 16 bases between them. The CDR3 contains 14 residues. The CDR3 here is CASSRSSGADGYTF. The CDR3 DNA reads TGTGCCAGCAGTAGGAGCTCTGGCGCAGATGGCTACACCTTC.

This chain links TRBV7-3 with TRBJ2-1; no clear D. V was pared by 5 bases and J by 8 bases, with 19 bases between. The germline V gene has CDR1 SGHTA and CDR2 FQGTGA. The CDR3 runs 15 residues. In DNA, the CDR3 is TGTGCCAGCAGCCAAGATGGGCAAATGGGCGATGAGCAGTTCTTC. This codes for CASSQDGQMGDEQFF.